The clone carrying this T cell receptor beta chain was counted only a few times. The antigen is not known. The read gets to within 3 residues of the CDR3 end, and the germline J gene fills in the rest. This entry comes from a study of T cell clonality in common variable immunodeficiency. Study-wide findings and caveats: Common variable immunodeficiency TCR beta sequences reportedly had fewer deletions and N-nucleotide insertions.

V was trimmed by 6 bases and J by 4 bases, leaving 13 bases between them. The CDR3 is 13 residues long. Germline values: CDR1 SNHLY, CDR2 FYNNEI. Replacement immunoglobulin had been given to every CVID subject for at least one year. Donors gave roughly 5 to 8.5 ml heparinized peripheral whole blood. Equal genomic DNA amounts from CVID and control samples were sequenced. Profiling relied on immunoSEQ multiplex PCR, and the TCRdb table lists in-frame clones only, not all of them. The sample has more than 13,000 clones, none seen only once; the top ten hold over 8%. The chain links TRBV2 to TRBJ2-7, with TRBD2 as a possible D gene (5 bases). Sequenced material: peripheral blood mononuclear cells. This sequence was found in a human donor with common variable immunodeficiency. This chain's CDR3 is CASRRLTGYEQYF. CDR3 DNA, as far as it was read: TGTGCCAGCAGAAGACTGACGGGGTACGAG.